This T cell receptor beta chain was identified in a study of T-cell memory formation after mild COVID-19. The CDR3 extends over 18 amino acids. V lost 4 bases and J lost 6; bases outside the gene matches: 15. The germline V gene has CDR1 SEHNR and CDR2 FQNEAQ (reference sequence). TCR alpha and TCR beta cDNA libraries with sample barcodes and UMIs came from 5'RACE using constant-segment primers. TCRdb recomputed calls from the 5' RACE reads with MiXCR, one row per CDR3 protein. This table holds some 290,000 distinct CDR3 sequences, 15% to 20% found once. This clonotype has a handful of counts. Its antigen is not known. Whole-study results and caveats: The appearance of some responding clones in pre-infection memory suggested that cross-reactive memory joined.

The sequence was collected from a man aged 18 to 29 who had mild COVID-19 (a few samples of this study predate the infection). Cell type and time point are not known. Material for sequencing was PBMCs or a T cell subset sorted from them (not recorded which). The chain combines TRBV7-9 with TRBJ2-7; 13 bases align to TRBD2. The CDR3 DNA is TGTGCCAGCAGCTCGGGTCCCGGGACTAGCGGGGAGTCTTCCGAGCAGTACTTC. This codes for CASSSGPGTSGESSEQYF.